The 11 T cell receptor beta chains presented below share a single source sample, sequenced in a study of blood T cell repertoires in COVID-19. Sequencing used immunoSEQ multiplex PCR; TCRdb keeps in-frame clones, though not all of them. The profile shows 270,000 or so clones, 85% to 90% of them singletons. Material for sequencing was PBMCs or T cells enriched from blood (not recorded which). The receptor source for this set is a woman between 25 and 40 years old with acute COVID-19.

The chain recombines TRBV10-3 with TRBJ2-2, with 7 nucleotides matching TRBD1. V shed 6 bases, J shed 0 bases, and the junction held 7 bases outside the gene matches. This CDR3 contains 16 residues. Germline CDR1 reads ENHRY; CDR2 reads SYGVKD. CDR3 region: CAIREGGTTNTGELFF. In DNA form, the CDR3 reads TGTGCCATCAGAGAAGGGGGCACAACGAACACCGGGGAGCTGTTTTTT.

This chain connects TRBV6-2 or TRBV6-3 to TRBJ2-7; possibly TRBD1 for D (5 bases). Germline V lookup: CDR1 MNHEY, CDR2 SVGEGT. Trimming left V 5 bases short and J 3 bases short, with 8 bases between. The CDR3 runs 12 residues. The chain's CDR3 is CASSPDNYEQYF. The CDR3 coding sequence is TGTGCCAGCAGTCCGGACAACTACGAGCAGTACTTC.

The rearrangement uses TRBV5-1 and TRBJ2-3; possibly TRBD2 for D (6 bases). CDR3 length equals 15 residues. Deletions cut 3 bases from V and 0 bases from J, with 11 bases between. CDR1 is SGHRS and CDR2 is YFSETQ in the germline V gene. In nucleotides, the CDR3 is TGCGCCAGCAGCTGGAGAAGCGGGAGCACAGATACGCAGTATTTT. The encoded protein is CASSWRSGSTDTQYF.

The V gene is TRBV7-2, the J gene TRBJ1-6; D gene uncertain. There are 13 residues in the CDR3. The V end lost 1 base, the J end lost 10 bases, and 8 bases lay between the germline ends. Germline CDR1 reads SGHTA; CDR2 reads FQGNSA. CDR3 in amino acids: CASSLGRESPLHF. The DNA for the CDR3 is TGTGCCAGCAGCTTAGGCCGGGAATCACCCCTCCACTTT.

The chain couples TRBV7-3 to TRBJ2-5; TRBD1 might be the D (5 bases). Germline CDR1 SGHTA, CDR2 FQGTGA. V lost 1 base to trimming and J lost 4 bases, with 16 bases between them. This CDR3 is built from 16 residues. CDR3 DNA sequence: TGTGCCAGCAGCTTAAACCCAGGGATTTCGTCAGAGACCCAGTACTTC. As protein: CASSLNPGISSETQYF.

Comment on this clone: An end of the junction differs from the germline gene, which may be a read error. The gene calls are TRBV7-9 and TRBJ2-1; 11 bases agree with TRBD2. The germline gives CDR1 SEHNR, CDR2 FQNEAQ (reference sequence). There are 17 residues in the CDR3. The CDR3 bases are TGTGCCAGCAGCTTAGGAAATAGCGGGAGGGCCTACGATGAGCAGTTCTTC. Residues: CASSLGNSGRAYDEQFF.

V and J are TRBV28 and TRBJ2-1; possible D gene TRBD1, 6 bases. The CDR3 totals 14 residues. The ends were cut back, 3 bases at V and 4 bases at J, with 10 bases in the middle. Germline V gives CDR1 MDHEN, CDR2 SYDVKM. The CDR3 region has the DNA TGTGCCAGCAGTTTTTCTCAGGGGTACAATGAGCAGTTCTTC. Translated, it gives CASSFSQGYNEQFF.

The genes are TRBV7-8 and TRBJ1-5, with 8 bases fitting TRBD1. CDR3 size: 17 residues. The V segment lost 5 bases and the J segment 2 bases; nucleotides outside the gene matches: 11. Germline CDR1 and CDR2: SGHVS and FQNEAQ. This chain's CDR3 is CASSRNQGAGGNQPQHF. In DNA, the CDR3 is TGTGCCAGCAGCCGTAACCAGGGGGCCGGGGGCAATCAGCCCCAGCATTTT.

This chain uses TRBV4-1 with TRBJ1-6; no reliable D call. In germline, CDR1 is MGHRA, CDR2 YSYEKL. Trimming shortened V by 6 bases and J by 6 bases, and 18 bases separated the two germline ends. The CDR3 covers 16 residues. In nucleotides, the CDR3 is TGCGCCAGCAGACTAGGGTCCCAGGCGATTAATTCACCCCTCCACTTT. Translation gives CASRLGSQAINSPLHF.

This clone came up a few times. The chain has TRBV19 and TRBJ1-5, with D possibly TRBD1 on 6 matching bases. Between the trimmed V and J ends, which lost 5 bases and 5 bases, there was a span of 10 bases. This CDR3 spans 13 amino acids. Germline V gives CDR1 LNHDA, CDR2 SQIVND (reference sequence). The CDR3 DNA reads TGTGCCAGTAGTTTACAGGGCGATCAGCCCCAGCATTTT. It specifies CASSLQGDQPQHF.

J is TRBJ1-2 and V is TRBV28; D uncertain. Trimming cost V 10 bases and J 2 bases, with 11 bases left between them. The CDR3 length is 12 residues. The germline V gene has CDR1 MDHEN and CDR2 SYDVKM. CDR3 protein: CATSDGNYGYTF. Written as DNA, the CDR3 is TGTGCCACCTCTGACGGGAACTATGGCTACACCTTC.